This T cell receptor beta chain stems from a study of cytomegalovirus exposure and HLA in healthy donors (dated by TCRdb to about 2017). Turning to the overall study: A later analysis indicated that the 130 or so validation repertoires were generated on the platform also employed for the roughly 650 repertoires of the first cohort. The study aimed to test whether cataloging public T cell receptors could reveal signatures of past pathogen exposure. High-throughput TCR immunosequencing, statistical association of individual TCRs with disease status, and machine learning were combined to predict cytomegalovirus infection status. Besides the first cohort of approximately 670 subjects, a separate validation cohort made up of over a hundred different subjects was used.

CDR3 length: 14 amino acids, cysteine to phenylalanine. Only the CDR3 DNA is retained, 42 bases long and in frame from the first base. The germline V gene yields MRHNA for CDR1 and SNTAGT for CDR2. The germline V and J ends show losses of 5 bases and 3 bases respectively, and no gene match explains 1 base of the junction. The donors were included in the validation cohort of around 120 subjects, a group kept apart from the roughly 670-subject first cohort. Note on this clone: This clone's antigen is unknown. Base qualities are not at hand, and no much larger clone is one base apart.

Overall study results and their limits: A few of the identified cytomegalovirus-associated TCR beta chains were confirmed in vitro to be specific for cytomegalovirus antigens. The study gave a list of under 200 TCR beta chains associated with cytomegalovirus. A later analysis had no HLA typing for the validation cohort, so co-occurrence there was scored across all 110 or so repertoires. Most TCR sequences were observed very rarely across donors, whereas some public TCRs were present in many individuals. The authors suggested that the approach could potentially be generalized to other disease states and immunological phenotypes. Subsequent analysis determined that TCRs grouped into clusters in the first cohort also showed a tendency toward co-occurrence across the 120 validation repertoires, and 94% of cluster scores exceeded 0. The classifier was reported to diagnose cytomegalovirus status with high specificity and sensitivity in both the original and validation cohorts.

Libraries were constructed by the immunoSEQ multiplex PCR assay. In the paper's pipeline: A statistical classification framework was developed to diagnose cytomegalovirus status using the catalog of TCR beta chain sequences. Drawn from immuneACCESS, this table holds only the in-frame rearrangements with V and J called that TCRdb kept. Clones are partly lost; checked studies trace under half to an unresolved V gene and leave the rest unexplained. V, J and clone size are those of that table, while D and trimming were read from the DNA. The sample has about 150,000 clones on record, approximately 91% of them singletons. The ten largest clones add up to about 0.64% of the sample.

Here the chain combines TRBV6-4 and TRBJ2-2; TRBD1 lines up with 9 middle nucleotides. The sequenced sample consisted of PBMCs. This receptor was obtained from a man between 18 and 35 years old in good health and CMV-seronegative. The bases are TGTGCCAGCAGTAGGACAGGGGACACCGGGGAGCTGTTTTTT. The resulting protein is CASSRTGDTGELFF.